Below are 30 T cell receptor beta chains sequenced from a single sample in a study of blood T cell repertoires in COVID-19. Using immunoSEQ multiplex PCR, the repertoire was profiled, and TCRdb retains in-frame clones only, with some absent. The data contain 60,000 to 80,000 clones, roughly 90% of them singletons. Input material: peripheral blood. The receptor source for this set is a human donor in a cohort sampled during active COVID-19.

The chain combines TRBV3-1 (or the pseudogene TRBV3-2) with TRBJ1-1, with 7 bases lining up with TRBD1. CDR1 is LGHDT, CDR2 YNNKEL, per germline (reference sequence). V was clipped by 4 bases and J by 7 bases; unmatched bases: 15. The CDR3 is made up of 16 amino acids. The CDR3 region is CASSPLPGQPKVEAFF. In DNA form, the CDR3 reads TGTGCCAGCAGCCCCTTACCGGGACAGCCGAAAGTTGAAGCTTTCTTT.

This clone was seen just once. The V and J genes are TRBV4-2 and TRBJ2-2; D call uncertain. The germline gives CDR1 LGHNA, CDR2 YNFKEQ. CDR3 length: 13 amino acids. Trimming left V 2 bases short and J 3 bases short, with 4 bases between. The CDR3 coding sequence is TGTGCCAGCAGCCAATTCTACACCGGGGAGCTGTTTTTT. This sequence encodes CASSQFYTGELFF.

This clone was recorded once. V usage is TRBV5-5 and J usage is TRBJ2-2, with TRBD1 identical over 10 bases. Germline lookup yields CDR1 SGHKS and CDR2 YYEKEE (reference sequence). CDR3 length: 16 amino acids. V trimming: 4 bases; J trimming: 2 bases; junction bases outside the gene matches: 5. Here the CDR3 reads CASSPDRGPNTGELFF. The CDR3 bases are TGTGCCAGCAGCCCCGACAGGGGGCCCAACACCGGGGAGCTGTTTTTT. Based on the CDR3 plus reference TRBV5-5 and TRBJ2-2, the full variable domain is DAGVTQSPTHLIKTRGQQVTLRCSPISGHKSVSWYQQVLGQGPQFIFQYYEKEERGRGNFPDRFSARQFPNYSSELNVNALLLGDSALYLCASSPDRGPNTGELFFGEGSRLTVL.

The genes are TRBV19 and TRBJ2-7, with D perhaps TRBD2 (6 bases). Germline V lookup: CDR1 LNHDA, CDR2 SQIVND (reference sequence). V lost 4 bases to trimming and J lost 5 bases, with 21 bases between them. The CDR3 totals 16 residues. CDR3 residues: CASSTPGLWRTNEQYF. The CDR3 region has the DNA TGTGCCAGTAGTACACCGGGACTTTGGAGGACGAACGAGCAGTACTTC. Drawing the rest from reference TRBV19 and TRBJ2-7, the complete variable domain is DGGITQSPKYLFRKEGQNVTLSCEQNLNHDAMYWYRQDPGQGLRLIYYSQIVNDFQKGDIAEGYSVSREKKESFPLTVTSAQKNPTAFYLCASSTPGLWRTNEQYFGPGTRLTVT.

This clone was found once. The chain recombines TRBV7-9 with TRBJ1-2; D not resolved. The CDR3 is 14 residues long. Germline V CDR1 and CDR2: SEHNR, FQNEAQ (reference sequence). With 5 bases removed from V and 7 bases from J, the gap between germline ends came to 17 bases. CDR3 in DNA: TGTGCCAGCAGCCCCGCCCCATCCTCAGTTGGCTACACCTTC. Its protein product is CASSPAPSSVGYTF.

This chain uses TRBV7-9 with TRBJ1-1, with D unclear. V was trimmed by 3 bases and J by 5 bases, leaving 10 bases between them. The V gene's germline CDR1 is SEHNR and CDR2 FQNEAQ (reference sequence). This CDR3 contains 13 residues. Here the CDR3 reads CASSFGEITEAFF. Written as DNA, the CDR3 is TGTGCCAGCAGCTTTGGGGAGATTACTGAAGCTTTCTTT.

The rearrangement uses TRBV20-1 and TRBJ2-7, with D unclear. The CDR3 length is 10 residues. Germline V lookup: CDR1 DFQATT, CDR2 SNEGSKA (reference sequence). Trimming took off 4 bases at V and 7 bases at J, with 8 bases between the two ends. The CDR3 reads CSATTTEQYF. CDR3 DNA sequence: TGCAGTGCTACCACTACGGAGCAGTACTTC.

The chain couples TRBV11-2 to TRBJ2-7; D gene uncertain. V lost 4 bases and J lost 6, with 10 bases in between. CDR3 size: 12 residues. Germline V CDR1 and CDR2: SGHAT, FQNNGV. The DNA for the CDR3 is TGTGCCAGCAGCTCAGACCCCGGCGAGCAGTACTTC. Translating it yields CASSSDPGEQYF. The full variable domain, with the rest looked up from reference TRBV11-2 and TRBJ2-7, is EAGVAQSPRYKIIEKRQSVAFWCNPISGHATLYWYQQILGQGPKLLIQFQNNGVVDDSQLPKDRFSAERLKGVDSTLKIQPAKLEDSAVYLCASSSDPGEQYFGPGTRLTVT.

DNA of the CDR3: TGTGCCAGCAGCTTACAAAGACAGGACAACTATGGCTACACCTTC. Residues: CASSLQRQDNYGYTF. The chain joins TRBV7-8 to TRBJ1-2; TRBD1 is a possible D gene (6 bases). CDR3 size: 15 residues. Germline V CDR1 and CDR2: SGHVS, FQNEAQ. V lost 2 bases and J lost 2, with 12 bases in between.

The sample holds one count of this clone. The CDR3 protein is CSVLGGARGTDTQYF. The DNA of the CDR3 is TGCAGCGTTCTGGGGGGGGCGAGGGGCACAGATACGCAGTATTTT. The chain joins TRBV29-1 to TRBJ2-3; D might be TRBD2 (7 bases). CDR1 and CDR2 from the germline V gene are SQVTM and ANQGSEA. The CDR3 spans 15 residues. The ends were cut back, 5 bases at V and 1 base at J, with 16 bases in the middle.

V is TRBV4-3 and J is TRBJ2-1; 12 bases fit TRBD1. The V segment lost 3 bases and the J segment 8 bases; nucleotides outside the gene matches: 5. This CDR3 is built from 15 residues. Germline V gene lookup returns CDR1 LGHNA and CDR2 YSLEER. The CDR3 protein is CASSQGQGAYDEQFF. DNA for the CDR3: TGCGCCAGCAGCCAGGGACAGGGGGCTTACGATGAGCAGTTCTTC.

The chain joins TRBV6-6 to TRBJ2-7; no clear D. This CDR3 is built from 13 residues. Between the trimmed V and J ends, which lost 0 bases and 6 bases, there was a span of 9 bases. Germline-derived CDR1 and CDR2 are MNHNY and SVGAGI (reference sequence). CDR3 protein: CASSYSPGSEQYF. The CDR3 DNA follows: TGTGCCAGCAGTTACTCGCCCGGGTCCGAGCAGTACTTC.

The V call is TRBV7-9, the J call TRBJ2-1; 14 positions match TRBD2. The germline CDR1 and CDR2 sequences are SEHNR and FQNEAQ (reference sequence). This CDR3 spans 16 amino acids. The V gene end was trimmed by 5 bases and the J gene end by 6 bases; junction bases not matched to a gene: 6. Here the CDR3 reads CASSLGTSGGRNEQFF. The DNA of the CDR3 is TGTGCCAGCAGCCTCGGGACTAGCGGGGGTCGCAATGAGCAGTTCTTC.

The V gene is TRBV19, the J gene TRBJ2-3; no clear D. Deletions cut 0 bases from V and 4 bases from J, with 5 bases between. The CDR3 covers 13 residues. CDR1 and CDR2 (germline): LNHDA, SQIVND (reference sequence). The CDR3 reads CASSIDGADTQYF. In nucleotides, the CDR3 is TGTGCCAGTAGTATAGATGGAGCAGATACGCAGTATTTT.

The chain joins TRBV30 to TRBJ1-5; D gene uncertain. The germline V gene has CDR1 GTSNPN and CDR2 SVGIG (reference sequence). The CDR3 has 14 amino acids. With 2 bases removed from V and 3 bases from J, the gap between germline ends came to 11 bases. This CDR3 is CAWSTGPFNQPQHF. Here the CDR3 DNA reads TGTGCCTGGAGTACGGGTCCGTTCAATCAGCCCCAGCATTTT.

The rearrangement links TRBV5-4 to TRBJ2-7; 14 bases agree with TRBD2. In germline, CDR1 is SGHNT, CDR2 YYREEE (reference sequence). Germline trimming cut 4 bases from V and 5 bases from J; bases unmatched to any gene: 5. The length of the CDR3 is 15 residues. CDR3 nucleotide sequence: TGTGCCAGCAGCGGGGGGACTAGCGGGAGCAACGAGCAGTACTTC. Translated: CASSGGTSGSNEQYF.

The V call is TRBV28, the J call TRBJ2-5, with 7 bases fitting TRBD1. The trim removed 3 bases at V and 2 bases at J, leaving 6 bases unmatched. Germline assignment: CDR1 MDHEN and CDR2 SYDVKM. This CDR3 has 15 residues. The CDR3 nucleotides are TGTGCCAGCAGTTTTCAAAGGGGGCGTCAAGAGACCCAGTACTTC. It translates to CASSFQRGRQETQYF.

The rearrangement links TRBV29-1 to TRBJ2-1; D is unresolved. CDR1 is SQVTM, CDR2 ANQGSEA, per germline. The ends were cut back, 5 bases at V and 4 bases at J, with 6 bases in the middle. The CDR3 length is 11 residues. The CDR3 DNA follows: TGCAGCGTTCTTCCTTACAATGAGCAGTTCTTC. Amino acids: CSVLPYNEQFF.

This rearrangement joins TRBV19 to TRBJ2-7, with D maybe TRBD1 (6 bases). CDR1 is LNHDA, CDR2 SQIVND, per germline (reference sequence). There are 14 residues in the CDR3. Trimming left V 2 bases short and J 9 bases short, with 17 bases between. The CDR3 protein is CASSIILGQGMQYF. The CDR3 coding sequence is TGTGCCAGTAGTATAATTCTGGGGCAGGGGATGCAGTACTTC. Together with reference TRBV19 and TRBJ2-7, the CDR3 gives the full variable domain: DGGITQSPKYLFRKEGQNVTLSCEQNLNHDAMYWYRQDPGQGLRLIYYSQIVNDFQKGDIAEGYSVSREKKESFPLTVTSAQKNPTAFYLCASSIILGQGMQYFGPGTRLTVT.

This clone was observed once. The chain uses TRBV4-1 and TRBJ2-3; 15 nucleotides agree with TRBD2. Trimming removed 4 bases from V and 5 bases from J; junction bases left unmatched: 19. The CDR3 runs 21 residues. Looked up from germline, CDR1 is MGHRA and CDR2 is YSYEKL. For the CDR3, the DNA is TGCGCCAGCAGCCCCTCAGGAGGGAATACGGGACTAGCGGGGGGCCTAGATACGCAGTATTTT. Amino acid sequence: CASSPSGGNTGLAGGLDTQYF.

This rearrangement joins TRBV28 to TRBJ2-5; D is ambiguous. V dropped 3 bases and J dropped 3 bases, with 2 bases sitting between them. CDR3 size: 11 residues. CDR1 and CDR2 from the germline V gene are MDHEN and SYDVKM. The CDR3 loop reads CASSFKETQYF. The CDR3 DNA reads as TGTGCCAGCAGTTTCAAAGAGACCCAGTACTTC.

This chain connects TRBV2 to TRBJ2-7; the D gene is possibly TRBD2 (6 bases). The CDR3 extends over 14 amino acids. The V end lost 8 bases, the J end lost 2 bases, and 16 bases lay between the germline ends. Germline V gene data show CDR1 as SNHLY and CDR2 as FYNNEI. The CDR3: CASLESPGAYEQYF. CDR3 nucleotide sequence: TGTGCCAGCCTAGAATCCCCGGGAGCCTACGAGCAGTACTTC.

This clone was observed a few times. This chain joins TRBV3-1 (or the pseudogene TRBV3-2) and TRBJ2-2; maybe TRBD2 (6 bases). CDR1 LGHDT and CDR2 YNNKEL come from the germline V gene (reference sequence). V was pared by 5 bases and J by 4 bases, with 14 bases between. This CDR3 spans 15 amino acids. The chain's CDR3 is CASSIWDSSTGELFF. In DNA form, the CDR3 reads TGTGCCAGCAGCATCTGGGACTCCAGCACCGGGGAGCTGTTTTTT.

The rearrangement links TRBV28 to TRBJ1-1; weak D call: TRBD1 (5 bases). CDR1 and CDR2 (germline): MDHEN, SYDVKM. Trimming stripped 4 bases from V and 1 base from J, with 10 bases between. The CDR3 is 14 amino acids. The CDR3 nucleotides are TGTGCCAGCAGTTCGGATACAGGGAACACTGAAGCTTTCTTT. Translation: CASSSDTGNTEAFF.

J is TRBJ2-3 and V is TRBV15, with 12 bases fitting TRBD2. From germline, CDR1 is LNHNV and CDR2 YYDKDF (reference sequence). The CDR3 extends over 15 amino acids. The trim removed 5 bases at V and 4 bases at J, leaving 4 bases unmatched. CDR3 coding DNA: TGTGCCACCAGCGCTCGACTAGCGGGAGCAGATACGCAGTATTTT. It is translated as CATSARLAGADTQYF.

The J gene is TRBJ1-5, the V gene TRBV20-1, with no clear D. The V and J ends lost 3 bases and 5 bases respectively, with 14 bases between them. This CDR3 comprises 14 residues. The germline CDR1 and CDR2 sequences are DFQATT and SNEGSKA (reference sequence). CDR3 in amino acids: CSASIWGGDQPQHF. CDR3 sequence (DNA): TGCAGTGCTAGTATCTGGGGAGGTGATCAGCCCCAGCATTTT.

The chain carries TRBV5-4 and TRBJ2-7; 8 positions agree with TRBD1. The CDR3 loop spans 14 amino acids. Germline V gives CDR1 SGHNT, CDR2 YYREEE (reference sequence). Trimming at V came to 8 bases and at J to 4 bases, leaving 11 bases not matched to a gene. CDR3 in amino acids: CASGPQGAGYEQYF. CDR3 DNA: TGTGCCAGTGGACCCCAGGGGGCAGGGTACGAGCAGTACTTC.

This clone was observed a handful of times. The J gene is TRBJ1-5, the V gene TRBV6-5; the D gene is possibly TRBD1 (6 bases). CDR1 is MNHEY, CDR2 SVGAGI, per germline. This CDR3 region has 14 residues. V was clipped by 6 bases and J by 5 bases, with 14 bases between them. The CDR3 region is CASRQDRAHQPQHF. DNA for the CDR3: TGTGCCAGCAGGCAGGACAGAGCCCATCAGCCCCAGCATTTT.

CDR3 residues: CASSSPVETQYF. The CDR3 DNA reads as TGTGCCAGCAGTTCCCCGGTGGAGACCCAGTACTTC. The V call is TRBV6-6, the J call TRBJ2-5; D is unclear. The V gene's germline CDR1 is MNHNY and CDR2 SVGAGI (reference sequence). The CDR3 length is 12 residues. V was shortened by 4 bases and J by 5 bases, with 8 bases between the two germline ends.

The chain links TRBV7-2 to TRBJ1-1; no firm D call. Trimming cost V 2 bases and J 5 bases, with 12 bases left between them. The germline V gene encodes CDR1 SGHTA and CDR2 FQGNSA. The CDR3 spans 14 residues. The CDR3: CASSLSGRETEAFF. The DNA for the CDR3 is TGTGCCAGCAGCTTATCCGGGAGGGAGACTGAAGCTTTCTTT. The complete variable domain, with remaining parts taken from reference TRBV7-2 and TRBJ1-1, reads GAGVSQSPSNKVTEKGKDVELRCDPISGHTALYWYRQSLGQGLEFLIYFQGNSAPDKSGLPSDRFSAERTGGSVSTLTIQRTQQEDSAVYLCASSLSGRETEAFFGQGTRLTVV.